This TCR beta chain was retrieved from a study of blood T cell repertoires in COVID-19. TCRdb's copy holds only in-frame clones and misses some; the assay was immunoSEQ multiplex PCR. The sample includes almost 400,000 clones, 85% to 90% of them seen just once. After removal of 5 bases from V and 3 bases from J, the junction contained 14 bases not matched to a gene. This CDR3 has 18 residues. Germline V CDR1 and CDR2: LNHDA, SQIVND (reference sequence). The chain employs TRBV19 and TRBJ2-7, with TRBD1 identical over 12 bases. Sequenced material: PBMCs or T cells enriched from blood (not recorded which). The receptor was derived from a woman in her 30s with acute COVID-19. The CDR3 nucleotides are TGTGCCAGTAGTTCCGTCGGGACAGGGGGCGTTCGGTTCTACGAGCAGTACTTC. Translating gives CASSSVGTGGVRFYEQYF.